A selection of T cell receptor beta chains follows, all from one sample in a study of shared clonotypes between healthy human individuals. Here immunoSEQ multiplex PCR was the method, and the copy in TCRdb shows in-frame clones only, minus some. In the table there are some 2.1 million clones, 80% to 95% of which are singletons. The sequenced material came from naive CD8+ T cells from PBMCs. The receptors shown here come from a man between 18 and 29 years old in good health. Some clones in this sample may be carry-over from other donors' samples. CDR3s include the opening cysteine and the closing phenylalanine or tryptophan. The D gene is left open where the match is weak. Part of the rows lack a size; the others show once, few, many or a class for expanded clones.

J gene | D gene | clone size | V gene | CDR3 protein | CDR3 DNA
TRBJ2-2 | . | . | TRBV11-2 | CASRFGGGELFF | TGTGCCAGCAGGTTTGGCGGCGGGGAGCTGTTTTTT
TRBJ2-7 | TRBD2 | . | TRBV2 | CASSEARDHSSGRGASYEQYF | TGTGCCAGCAGTGAAGCCCGGGACCATAGTAGCGGGAGGGGTGCCTCCTACGAGCAGTACTTC
TRBJ2-3 | . | . | TRBV6-1 | CASSETRGTDTQYF | TGTGCCAGCAGTGAGACCAGGGGCACAGATACGCAGTATTTT
TRBJ2-3 | . | . | TRBV13 | CASSDSGRRFTDTQYF | TGTGCCAGCAGCGATAGCGGACGTCGTTTCACAGATACGCAGTATTTT
TRBJ2-1 | . | . | TRBV7-7 | CASSSGLDNEQFF | TGTGCCAGCAGCTCAGGACTCGACAATGAGCAGTTCTTC
TRBJ2-1 | . | . | TRBV27 | CASSLVLGSENNEQFF | TGTGCCAGCAGTTTAGTTCTTGGGTCGGAGAACAATGAGCAGTTCTTC
TRBJ2-3 | TRBD1 | . | TRBV19 | CASSIQGATDTQYF | TGTGCCAGTAGCATCCAGGGGGCGACAGATACGCAGTATTTT
TRBJ2-1 | . | once | TRBV29-1 | CSASYGSSPHNEQFF | TGCAGCGCTTCCTATGGTAGCTCGCCTCACAATGAGCAGTTCTTC
TRBJ2-7 | . | . | TRBV6-1 | CASSEYERYSYEQYF | TGTGCCAGCAGTGAATACGAGCGGTACTCCTACGAGCAGTACTTC
TRBJ2-1 | . | . | TRBV7-2 | CASSFRDTFYNEQFF | TGTGCCAGCAGCTTCCGGGACACCTTCTACAATGAGCAGTTCTTC
TRBJ1-4 | . | . | TRBV2 | CASRAGVLNEKLFF | TGTGCCAGCAGGGCAGGGGTTCTTAATGAAAAACTGTTTTTT
TRBJ2-3 | . | . | TRBV4-3 | CASSQEPGADTQYF | TGCGCCAGCAGCCAAGAACCAGGGGCAGATACGCAGTATTTT
TRBJ2-1 | . | . | TRBV19 | CASSSFHGAEQFF | TGTGCCAGTAGTTCTTTCCACGGAGCTGAGCAGTTCTTC
TRBJ2-3 | . | . | TRBV7-3 | CASTPQGRRVTDTQYF | TGTGCCAGCACCCCTCAGGGGCGTAGGGTCACAGATACGCAGTATTTT
TRBJ2-4 | . | . | TRBV10-3 | CAISGSKSDKNIQYF | TGTGCCATCAGCGGGTCGAAGTCGGACAAAAACATTCAGTACTTC
TRBJ2-1 | . | . | TRBV5-1 | CASSPGAVMSSYNEQFF | TGCGCCAGCAGCCCGGGGGCAGTCATGAGCTCCTACAATGAGCAGTTCTTC
TRBJ2-7 | . | . | TRBV4-1 | CASSQDFGLSSYEQYF | TGCGCCAGCAGCCAAGATTTCGGTCTTAGCTCCTACGAGCAGTACTTC
TRBJ1-1 | . | . | TRBV7-3 | CASSLGTNTEAFF | TGTGCCAGCAGCTTAGGGACGAACACTGAAGCTTTCTTT
TRBJ2-2 | TRBD2 | . | TRBV5-1 | CASSSSPFTSGRIKLFF | TGCGCCAGCAGCTCCTCTCCGTTTACTAGCGGGAGAATAAAGCTGTTTTTT
TRBJ2-2 | . | . | TRBV5-4 | CASSLEGLGTGELFF | TGTGCCAGCAGCTTGGAAGGGCTGGGCACCGGGGAGCTGTTTTTT
TRBJ2-2 | . | once | TRBV27 | CASSLGTRNTGELFF | TGTGCCAGCAGTTTAGGGACCCGGAACACCGGGGAGCTGTTTTTT
TRBJ1-2 | TRBD1 | . | TRBV2 | CASRDRGISFVYGYTF | TGTGCCAGTAGGGACAGGGGAATTAGTTTCGTCTATGGCTACACCTTC
TRBJ2-7 | . | . | TRBV10-3 | CAIRDISYEQYF | TGTGCCATCAGGGACATCTCCTACGAGCAGTACTTC
TRBJ2-3 | . | once | TRBV27 | CASSLGRAVQFRTDTQYF | TGTGCCAGCAGTTTGGGCAGGGCGGTCCAATTTAGAACAGATACGCAGTATTTT
TRBJ2-7 | . | . | TRBV29-1 | CSIQSGYEQYF | TGCAGCATCCAAAGCGGATACGAGCAGTACTTC